This entry describes one T cell receptor beta chain. This entry is derived from a study of blood T cell repertoires in COVID-19. For the study at large: PBMCs, B-cell-depleted T cells, or T cells were the source of the cDNA or gDNA that made up the material.

Original methodology: Amplification from reference gene primers served as the basis for estimated nucleated cell counts. TCRdb keeps only in-frame clones here, not all; method: immunoSEQ multiplex PCR. V, J and clone size are taken as reported in that table, and D and trimming were inferred from the DNA itself. The table records about 180,000 clones, approximately 80% of them present only once. V was pared by 2 bases and J by 4 bases, with 4 bases between. CDR1 GTSNPN and CDR2 SVGIG come from the germline V gene (reference sequence). The CDR3 has 11 residues. Recruitment covered 20 to 25 US areas and drew participants whose ages spanned about 18 to 100 years. Allocation to cohorts depended on clinical history reported by the participants.

This sequence joins TRBV30 and TRBJ2-3; D is unresolved. The sample was PBMCs or T cells enriched from blood (not recorded which). The TCR was taken from a man between 60 and 75 years old who had been exposed to COVID-19. CDR3 in amino acids: CAWSTPDTQYF. CDR3 sequence (DNA): TGTGCCTGGAGTACACCAGATACGCAGTATTTT.